What follows are 11 T cell receptor beta chains derived from one specimen sequenced in a study of a mutant IDH1 vaccine in newly diagnosed glioma. Time point given: week 47, end of study. Mutant IDH1 20-mer peptide, at 300 ug, made up each vaccine dose, with topical imiquimod. Their target antigens are unknown. Some clones are missing from TCRdb's copy, which holds only in-frame ones; the method was immunoSEQ multiplex PCR. The sample carries about 55,000 clones, around 80% recorded once. This specimen consisted of PBMCs, obtained from a glioma patient whose treatment included an IDH1 peptide vaccine. The receptors originated from a woman aged 40 to 55 with glioma. Some clones in this sample may be carry-over from other donors' samples.

The rearrangement joins TRBV5-6 to TRBJ1-2; tentatively, D is TRBD1 (6 bases). Trimming stripped 0 bases from V and 0 bases from J, with 9 bases between. The CDR3 consists of 15 residues. CDR1 SGHDT and CDR2 YYEEEE come from the germline V gene. CDR3 sequence: CASSLGTAANYGYTF. The CDR3 DNA reads TGTGCCAGCAGCTTGGGGACAGCAGCTAACTATGGCTACACCTTC.

The chain combines TRBV30 with TRBJ2-2; D unclear. Germline-derived CDR1 and CDR2 are GTSNPN and SVGIG (reference sequence). This CDR3 is built from 15 residues. V lost 1 base and J 3 bases, leaving 12 bases between the germline ends. The CDR3 reads CAWSAIPQYTGELFF. Here the CDR3 DNA reads TGTGCCTGGAGTGCGATTCCCCAATACACCGGGGAGCTGTTTTTT. The whole variable domain, filled in from reference TRBV30 and TRBJ2-2, reads SQTIHQWPATLVQPVGSPLSLECTVEGTSNPNLYWYRQAAGRGLQLLFYSVGIGQISSEVPQNLSASRPQDRQFILSSKKLLLSDSGFYLCAWSAIPQYTGELFFGEGSRLTVL.

The chain recombines TRBV5-6 with TRBJ2-7; TRBD2 might be the D (6 bases). V lost 2 bases, J lost 4 bases, and 7 bases lay in between. The CDR3 runs 12 residues. In germline, CDR1 is SGHDT, CDR2 YYEEEE. DNA for the CDR3: TGTGCCAGCAGCTTCGGGGGATACGAGCAGTACTTC. It encodes CASSFGGYEQYF.

This chain joins TRBV6-5 and TRBJ1-3, with D possibly being TRBD1 (6 bases). Germline V gene lookup returns CDR1 MNHEY and CDR2 SVGAGI. Trimming stripped 8 bases from V and 3 bases from J, with 11 bases between. The CDR3 sequence is 13 residues long. CDR3 coding DNA: TGTGCCAGCCAGGGGACGGGTGGAAACACCATATATTTT. Protein: CASQGTGGNTIYF.

V is TRBV11-3 and J is TRBJ2-2; 7 positions match TRBD2. V was pared by 6 bases and J by 1 base, with 5 bases of the junction left unmatched. CDR3 length: 15 amino acids. The germline V gene encodes CDR1 SGHNT and CDR2 YENEEA. CDR3 protein: CASSPGTKNTGELFF. The CDR3 DNA reads TGTGCCAGCAGTCCCGGGACTAAGAACACCGGGGAGCTGTTTTTT.

This clone was observed a few times. This chain connects TRBV7-2 to TRBJ1-5; 9 nucleotides line up with TRBD1. Germline loops: CDR1 SGHTA, CDR2 FQGNSA. There are 15 residues in the CDR3. V dropped 1 base and J dropped 9; count of bases not matched to a gene: 7. The CDR3 region is CASSLGTGVIVPQHF. The CDR3 DNA reads TGTGCCAGCAGCTTAGGGACAGGGGTAATTGTGCCCCAGCATTTT.

In its sample, this clone was seen a few times. This chain joins TRBV5-3 and TRBJ1-1; 7 bases line up with TRBD1. TRBV5-3 qualifies as an ORF whose function is uncertain. V lost 2 bases to trimming and J lost 4 bases; unmatched junction nucleotides: 5. The CDR3 consists of 14 residues. CDR3 amino acids: CARSFTGEGTEAFF. The CDR3 coding sequence is TGTGCCAGAAGCTTTACAGGGGAGGGCACTGAAGCTTTCTTT.

This chain uses TRBV27 with TRBJ1-1, with D possibly TRBD1 on 6 matching bases. Trimming shortened V by 0 bases and J by 0 bases, and 14 bases separated the two germline ends. The germline V gene has CDR1 MNHEY and CDR2 SMNVEV (reference sequence). The CDR3 is 17 residues long. CDR3 region: CASSLSGAGVLNTEAFF. The CDR3 nucleotides are TGTGCCAGCAGTTTATCTGGGGCAGGGGTTTTGAACACTGAAGCTTTCTTT.

In this sample, this clone turned up a few times. The junction and the germline gene differ at one end; a read error may be behind it. The CDR3 loop is CASSQGDRVNPEAFF. The CDR3 DNA sequence: TGCGCCAGCAGCCAAGGAGACAGGGTGAACCCTGAAGCTTTCTTT. The chain employs TRBV4-3 and TRBJ1-1, with TRBD1 matching over 7 bases. CDR3 length equals 15 residues. In germline, CDR1 is LGHNA, CDR2 YSLEER.

A single count supports this clone. The chain couples TRBV5-6 to TRBJ1-2; 7 bases agree with TRBD1. The trim removed 5 bases at V and 6 bases at J, leaving 7 bases unmatched. Germline V gene lookup returns CDR1 SGHDT and CDR2 YYEEEE. CDR3 length: 13 residues. In nucleotides, the CDR3 is TGTGCCAGCAGTCCTCAGGGGGGCCATGGCTACACCTTC. This translates into CASSPQGGHGYTF.

A few counts support this clone. The J gene is TRBJ1-1, the V gene TRBV19; a possible D gene is TRBD1 (5 bases). V dropped 8 bases and J dropped 4 bases, with 17 bases sitting between them. CDR1 is LNHDA and CDR2 is SQIVND in the germline V gene (reference sequence). The CDR3 length is 14 residues. The DNA of the CDR3 is TGTGCCAGTGCGGCCCCAGGGTGGACCACTGAAGCTTTCTTT. Its translation is CASAAPGWTTEAFF.